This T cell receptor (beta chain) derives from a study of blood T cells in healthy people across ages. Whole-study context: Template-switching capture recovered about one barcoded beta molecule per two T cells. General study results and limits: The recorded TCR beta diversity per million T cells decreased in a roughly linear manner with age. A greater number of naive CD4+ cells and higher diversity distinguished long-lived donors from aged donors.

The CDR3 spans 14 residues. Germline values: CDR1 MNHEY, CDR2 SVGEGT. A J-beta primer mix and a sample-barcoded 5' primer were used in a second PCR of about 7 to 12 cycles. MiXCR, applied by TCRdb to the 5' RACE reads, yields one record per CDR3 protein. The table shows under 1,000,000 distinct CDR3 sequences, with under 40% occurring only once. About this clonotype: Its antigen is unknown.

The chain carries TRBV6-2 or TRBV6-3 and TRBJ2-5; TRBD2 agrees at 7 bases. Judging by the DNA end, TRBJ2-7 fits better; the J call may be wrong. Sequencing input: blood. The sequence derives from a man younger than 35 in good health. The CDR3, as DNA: TGTGCCAGCACCGGTGGGGGGGAAGTCTACGAGCAGTACTTC. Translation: CASTGGGEVYEQYF.